These T cell receptor beta chains were read from a single sample in a study of shared clonotypes between healthy human individuals. The repertoire was sequenced with immunoSEQ multiplex PCR; TCRdb's copy has only in-frame clones and lacks some. The table lists hundreds of thousands of clones, 79% of them singletons. Sequencing input: PBMCs. All receptors come from a middle-aged woman in good health. Some clones in this sample may be carry-over from other donors' samples. CDR3s include the opening cysteine and the closing phenylalanine or tryptophan. The D gene is left open where the match is weak. Not all rows give a size; the values are once, few, many and, for expanded clones, a class.

TRBD2 TRBJ2-3 16 TRBV7-2 once CASSSGLAGSADTQYF TGTGCCAGCAGCTCGGGACTAGCGGGATCGGCAGATACGCAGTATTTT
. TRBJ2-3 13 TRBV5-1 . CASSRGTLDTQYF TGCGCCAGCAGCCGCGGGACTCTAGATACGCAGTATTTT
. TRBJ2-2 14 TRBV7-2 once CASSFYSVTGELFF TGTGCCAGCAGCTTTTATTCCGTAACCGGGGAGCTGTTTTTT
TRBD2 TRBJ2-1 12 TRBV7-3 . CASSLNAGEVFF TGTGCCAGCAGCTTAAATGCGGGAGAGGTGTTCTTC
. TRBJ2-1 13 TRBV27 few CASSLNIYNEQFF TGTGCCAGCAGTCTTAACATTTACAATGAGCAGTTCTTC
. TRBJ1-5 14 TRBV2 . CASSPRQTNQPQHF TGTGCCAGCAGTCCAAGACAGACCAATCAGCCCCAGCATTTT
TRBD2 TRBJ2-2 15 TRBV7-3 . CASSRLALNTGELFF TGTGCCAGCAGCCGACTAGCGTTGAACACCGGGGAGCTGTTTTTT
. TRBJ2-1 16 TRBV19 once CASTFWRGSSYNEQFF TGTGCCAGTACCTTTTGGAGGGGGAGCTCCTACAATGAGCAGTTCTTC
. TRBJ2-3 14 TRBV7-9 . CASSLPIAADTQYF TGTGCCAGCAGCTTACCCATAGCTGCAGATACGCAGTATTTT
. TRBJ1-2 13 TRBV4-1 . CASTSARAGGYTF TGCGCCAGCACCTCCGCCAGGGCGGGTGGCTACACCTTC
. TRBJ1-5 13 TRBV5-1 few CASSHGWDQPQHF TGCGCCAGCAGCCACGGATGGGATCAGCCCCAGCATTTT
. TRBJ2-4 15 TRBV19 . CASRGQGLAKNIQYF TGTGCCAGTAGGGGACAAGGCCTAGCCAAAAACATTCAGTACTTC
. TRBJ1-5 13 TRBV6-1 few CASSRETRQPQHF TGTGCCAGCAGTCGAGAGACCCGCCAGCCCCAGCATTTT
. TRBJ2-5 13 TRBV15 . CATTRDSSETQYF TGTGCCACCACCAGAGATAGCTCAGAGACCCAGTACTTC
. TRBJ2-7 14 TRBV2 . CASSETDIHYEQYF TGTGCCAGCAGTGAAACGGACATACACTACGAGCAGTACTTC
. TRBJ1-1 14 TRBV5-4 . CASSLGHLGTEAFF TGTGCCAGCAGCTTGGGACACTTGGGGACTGAAGCTTTCTTT
. TRBJ2-5 15 TRBV6-1 . CASSPWWVGQETQYF TGTGCCAGCAGCCCCTGGTGGGTTGGACAAGAGACCCAGTACTTC
. TRBJ2-7 17 TRBV4-1 once CASSQGMRSLSSYEQYF TGCGCCAGCAGCCAAGGCATGCGATCTTTAAGCTCCTACGAGCAGTACTTC
TRBD2 TRBJ2-2 14 TRBV27 . CASRASGSPGELFF TGTGCCAGCAGGGCTAGCGGGAGTCCGGGGGAGCTGTTTTTT
. TRBJ1-4 15 TRBV28 . CASRWSGQQNEKLFF TGTGCCAGCAGGTGGTCGGGACAACAAAATGAAAAACTGTTTTTT
TRBD2 TRBJ2-3 16 TRBV28 . CASLTSRREGRDTQYF TGTGCCAGCCTAACTAGCCGGCGGGAGGGCCGCGATACGCAGTATTTT
. TRBJ1-1 13 TRBV27 . CASRTGWGTEAFF TGTGCCAGCAGAACTGGCTGGGGGACTGAAGCTTTCTTT
. TRBJ1-2 13 TRBV10-3 . CAISESNADGYTF TGTGCCATCAGTGAGTCGAATGCTGATGGCTACACCTTC
TRBD1 TRBJ2-7 13 TRBV6-5 . CASRDGTAYEQYF TGTGCCAGCAGGGATGGGACAGCCTACGAGCAGTACTTC
TRBD1 TRBJ1-4 17 TRBV28 . CASSLWGTGGTNEKLFF TGTGCCAGCAGTTTATGGGGGACAGGGGGGACTAATGAAAAACTGTTTTTT
TRBD1 TRBJ2-3 15 TRBV6-4 few CASNSRDRETDTQYF TGTGCCAGCAATTCCCGGGACAGGGAGACAGATACGCAGTATTTT
. TRBJ2-7 15 TRBV7-9 . CASSLNGASSYEQYF TGTGCCAGCAGCTTAAATGGGGCCAGCTCCTACGAGCAGTACTTC
. TRBJ2-7 15 TRBV7-9 . CARPWAAPKFYEQYF TGTGCCCGCCCCTGGGCAGCGCCCAAATTCTACGAGCAGTACTTC
TRBD1 TRBJ2-7 15 TRBV7-9 few CASSFGRQGAYEQYF TGTGCCAGCAGCTTCGGTAGACAGGGGGCCTACGAGCAGTACTTC
. TRBJ2-1 15 TRBV12-2 once CASRSARSGYNEQFF TGTGCAAGTCGCTCCGCCCGTAGCGGGTACAATGAGCAGTTCTTC
. TRBJ1-1 15 TRBV19 . CASSKWTASDTEAFF TGTGCCAGTAGTAAATGGACAGCCAGCGACACTGAAGCTTTCTTT
. TRBJ2-3 11 TRBV29-1 few CSVAYTDTQYF TGCAGCGTCGCTTACACAGATACGCAGTATTTT
. TRBJ2-3 14 TRBV6-5 . CASKMTGGTDTQYF TGTGCCAGCAAAATGACAGGTGGCACAGATACGCAGTATTTT
. TRBJ2-4 15 TRBV5-4 once CASSLVGGAKNIQYF TGTGCCAGCAGCTTGGTTGGGGGAGCCAAAAACATTCAGTACTTC
TRBD2 TRBJ2-1 14 TRBV9 . CASNSGGIYNEQFF TGTGCCAGCAATTCGGGAGGGATATACAATGAGCAGTTCTTC
. TRBJ1-2 14 TRBV13 . CASSLTPANYGYTF TGTGCCAGCAGCTTAACCCCGGCCAACTATGGCTACACCTTC
. TRBJ2-7 13 TRBV7-9 . CASSPEGAYEQYF TGTGCCAGCAGCCCGGAGGGGGCCTACGAGCAGTACTTC
. TRBJ2-7 14 TRBV7-9 . CASSLVTGGHEQYF TGTGCCAGCAGCTTAGTCACAGGTGGTCACGAGCAGTACTTC
. TRBJ1-2 15 TRBV5-6 few CASRMKGRAGYGYTF TGTGCCAGCAGAATGAAGGGGAGGGCTGGGTATGGCTACACCTTC
TRBD1 TRBJ1-1 13 TRBV5-1 . CASGTGGKTEAFF TGCGCCAGCGGGACAGGAGGGAAGACTGAAGCTTTCTTT
. TRBJ2-7 13 TRBV2 . CASNRVGSYEQYF TGTGCCAGCAATCGGGTTGGGTCCTACGAGCAGTACTTC